The 10 T cell receptor beta chains reported below all come from one sample, sequenced in a study of post-analysis software for immune sequencing data. Study-wide results and caveats: Four or five TRBV segments, including TRBV5-6, TRBV5-1 and TRBV20-1, were more frequent in patients than controls.

Unique molecular identifiers were carried by the TCR beta cDNA libraries. MiXCR, run by TCRdb on the PCR reads, gives a single entry per CDR3 protein. The sample carries hundreds of thousands of distinct CDR3 sequences, 25% to 30% recorded once. For these TCRs, the target antigens are not known. The sequenced sample was blood. These receptors were taken from a girl between 10 and 17 years old with multiple sclerosis.

Notes on this clonotype: This may be a read error: a much more frequent sequence differs by one nucleotide. The rearrangement links TRBV29-1 to TRBJ2-5; 8 positions agree with TRBD1. V trimming: 6 bases; J trimming: 13 bases; junction bases outside the gene matches: 10. The CDR3 covers 11 residues. Germline V gene lookup returns CDR1 SQVTM and CDR2 ANQGSEA. The CDR3 loop reads CSVRTGNERYF. The DNA for the CDR3 is TGCAGCGTAAGGACAGGGAACGAGCGGTACTTC.

J is TRBJ2-4 and V is TRBV7-2; D uncertain. Germline V lookup: CDR1 SGHTA, CDR2 FQGNSA. Between the trimmed V and J ends, which lost 6 bases and 0 bases, there was a span of 15 bases. CDR3 length: 16 residues. The CDR3 is CASRLSPGEAKNIQYF. In nucleotides, the CDR3 is TGTGCCAGCAGACTATCCCCTGGGGAAGCCAAAAACATTCAGTACTTC. The full variable domain, in which reference TRBV7-2 and TRBJ2-4 provide the parts outside the CDR3, is GAGVSQSPSNKVTEKGKDVELRCDPISGHTALYWYRQSLGQGLEFLIYFQGNSAPDKSGLPSDRFSAERTGGSVSTLTIQRTQQEDSAVYLCASRLSPGEAKNIQYFGAGTRLSVL.

This chain uses TRBV5-1 with TRBJ2-1; unclear D gene. With 1 base removed from V and 2 bases from J, the gap between germline ends came to 13 bases. The CDR3 extends over 16 amino acids. CDR1 SGHRS and CDR2 YFSETQ come from the germline V gene. The CDR3 protein is CASSLSGVLTYNEQFF. The CDR3 DNA is TGCGCCAGCAGCTTGTCTGGGGTTCTTACCTACAATGAGCAGTTCTTC.

This clonotype was detected a few times. The chain joins TRBV6-1 to TRBJ2-4; D remains unclear. This CDR3 has 15 amino acids. CDR1 is MNHNS and CDR2 is SASEGT in the germline V gene. V lost 1 base and J lost 0, with 7 bases in between. Written as DNA, the CDR3 is TGTGCCAGCAGTGAAGATGGCCTAGCCAAAAACATTCAGTACTTC. It specifies CASSEDGLAKNIQYF.

The chain carries TRBV27 and TRBJ1-2; 11 bases map to TRBD1. The CDR3 is 18 residues long. V was pared by 5 bases and J by 4 bases, with 15 bases of the junction left unmatched. CDR1 is MNHEY, CDR2 SMNVEV, per germline (reference sequence). In nucleotides, the CDR3 is TGTGCCAGCAGTCCGACCAACCTCTGGGACAGGGGGTTCTATGGCTACACCTTC. This encodes CASSPTNLWDRGFYGYTF.

This clonotype was observed a few times. This sequence joins TRBV29-1 and TRBJ2-4; TRBD2 is a possible D gene (5 bases). The CDR3 length is 14 residues. Looked up from germline, CDR1 is SQVTM and CDR2 is ANQGSEA. Deletions cut 3 bases from V and 0 bases from J, with 9 bases between. The CDR3 DNA is TGCAGCGTTGAGGCTAGCTTAGCCAAAAACATTCAGTACTTC. Translation gives CSVEASLAKNIQYF.

The chain combines TRBV3-1 with TRBJ2-7; TRBD1 or TRBD2 may be the D gene (5 bases each). CDR1 and CDR2 (germline): LGHDT, YNNKEL (reference sequence). The CDR3 has 15 residues. Between the trimmed V and J ends, which lost 4 bases and 0 bases, there was a span of 13 bases. The CDR3 loop is CASSPETGTSYEQYF. The DNA for the CDR3 is TGTGCCAGCAGCCCTGAAACCGGGACCTCCTACGAGCAGTACTTC.

This clonotype was found a few times. This sequence joins TRBV5-1 and TRBJ2-1; 7 bases agree with TRBD1. The V segment lost 0 bases and the J segment 6 bases; nucleotides outside the gene matches: 3. This CDR3 comprises 14 residues. Per germline, CDR1 SGHRS and CDR2 YFSETQ. CDR3 amino acids: CASSLAGQSNEQFF. DNA of the CDR3: TGCGCCAGCAGCTTGGCGGGACAGTCCAATGAGCAGTTCTTC.

This chain connects TRBV6-1 to TRBJ1-1, with 7 bases fitting TRBD1. CDR3 length: 13 amino acids. After removal of 8 bases from V and 3 bases from J, the junction contained 6 bases not matched to a gene. Germline loops: CDR1 MNHNS, CDR2 SASEGT. Written as DNA, the CDR3 is TGTGCCAGCTCTACAGGGGACCACACTGAAGCTTTCTTT. Its translation: CASSTGDHTEAFF.

In DNA form, the CDR3 reads TGTGCCATCAGGAGGGGTGGTGGCTACACCTTC. This codes for CAIRRGGGYTF. The J gene is TRBJ1-2, the V gene TRBV10-3, with TRBD1 as a possible D gene (5 bases). The CDR3 loop spans 11 amino acids. The V end was cut by 6 bases, the J end by 7 bases, with 9 bases between. The germline V gene encodes CDR1 ENHRY and CDR2 SYGVKD.